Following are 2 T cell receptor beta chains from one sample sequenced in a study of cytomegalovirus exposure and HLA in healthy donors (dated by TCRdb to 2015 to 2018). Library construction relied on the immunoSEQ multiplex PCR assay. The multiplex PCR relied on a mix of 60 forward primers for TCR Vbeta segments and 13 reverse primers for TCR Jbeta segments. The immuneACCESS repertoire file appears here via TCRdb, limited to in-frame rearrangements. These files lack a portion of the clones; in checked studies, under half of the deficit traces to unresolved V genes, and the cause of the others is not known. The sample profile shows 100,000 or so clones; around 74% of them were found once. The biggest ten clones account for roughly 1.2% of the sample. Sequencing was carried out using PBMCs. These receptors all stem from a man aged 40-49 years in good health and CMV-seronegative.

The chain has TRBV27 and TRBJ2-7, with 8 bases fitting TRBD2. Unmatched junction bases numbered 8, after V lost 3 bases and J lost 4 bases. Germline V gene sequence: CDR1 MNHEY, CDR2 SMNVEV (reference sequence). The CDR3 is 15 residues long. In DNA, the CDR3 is TGTGCCAGCAGTTTTTCCTCAAGCGGGAGTTACGAGCAGTACTTC. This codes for CASSFSSSGSYEQYF.

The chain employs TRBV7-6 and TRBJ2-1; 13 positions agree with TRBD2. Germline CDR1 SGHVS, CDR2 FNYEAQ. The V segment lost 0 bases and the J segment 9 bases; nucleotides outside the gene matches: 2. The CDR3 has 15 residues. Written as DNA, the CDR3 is TGTGCCAGCAGCTTAGCGTGGACTAGCGGGGGTGAGCAGTTCTTC. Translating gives CASSLAWTSGGEQFF.